The present T cell receptor (beta chain) was sequenced within a study of graft-versus-host responses after intestinal transplantation (dated by TCRdb to about 2021). The study in broad terms: The transplants that recipients received were multivisceral, liver-intestinal, or isolated intestinal. All recipients received anti-thymocyte globulin induction followed by maintenance tacrolimus and steroids for around three years. After intestinal transplantation, graft-versus-host and host-versus-graft alloreactive T cell clones were followed in the graft, circulation and bone marrow using bulk TCR-beta CDR3 sequencing. To identify alloreactive clones, pre-transplant mixed lymphocyte reaction products were sequenced and compared with unstimulated pre-transplant donor and recipient T cells. The cohort enrolled about 23 intestinal transplant recipients, one of whom was a retransplant, and a few patients without pretransplant specimens were excluded. Donor T cell macrochimerism was defined as a peak of at least 4% donor T cells among recipient peripheral blood mononuclear cells. Samples from a few later patients were sequenced in-house on an Illumina MiSeq with MiXCR processing rather than by the commercial service.

The library came from the immunoSEQ multiplex PCR assay. For most patients, genomic DNA was isolated using the Qiagen DNeasy Blood and Tissue Kit and was shipped frozen to Adaptive Biotechnologies for TCR sequencing. High-throughput TCR-beta CDR3 sequencing of genomic DNA from most patients was performed by Adaptive Biotechnologies. In the paper's pipeline: Adaptive's ImmunoSEQ software supplied the TCR sequencing data for more than 15 patients, while MiXCR and VDJtools were used to process a few other patients. To correct CD4 versus CD8 sorting errors, sequences present in both subsets at a frequency ratio below 5:1 were removed. CDR3 nucleotide sequences shared between donor and recipient were removed because the origin of such sequences could not be assigned. To count as alloreactive, a clone needed at least 2-fold expansion over unstimulated cells and a minimum CFSE-low frequency of 0.002% (template counts) or 0.001% (read counts). Mappable clones were those detected in sequenced pre-transplant spleen, lymph node, or MLR CFSE-low populations of the donor or recipient. Cumulative frequency of alloreactive clones was calculated as a percentage of all sequences weighted by copy number. Not all clones reach the TCRdb copy of this immuneACCESS table, which keeps in-frame sequences only. Checked studies attribute under half of the gap to unresolved V genes and leave the rest unexplained. V and J calls and clone size are given by that table; D and trimming were obtained from the DNA. The sample includes roughly 85,000 clones, with 91% observed a single time. The ten top clones hold about 8% of the sample.

What the research found in general, with its limitations: The conclusions were limited by the relatively low number and heterogeneity of the intestinal transplant patients. GvH clones were detected in recipient bone marrow, and some of these GvH clones were observed earlier in ileal mucosa or blood, consistent with an intestinal mucosal origin. In patients with donor T cell macrochimerism, the allografts had high GvH to HvG T cell clonal ratios. Early after transplant, peak levels of circulating GvH clones were found to be associated with declines in HvG clones.

Per the publication, the time point label means: cells obtained before transplantation from donor or recipient. CD3+CD4+ and CD3+CD8+ populations were FACS-sorted from unstimulated pre-transplant donor and recipient cells taken from spleen or lymph nodes. In the case of this clone: Its binding antigen is unknown. Within one base of it there is no much larger clone, and no base qualities were kept.

V was cut back by 2 bases and J by 7 bases, leaving a gap of 12 bases between them. The germline V gene gives CDR1 as MNHEY and CDR2 as SVGAGI. The CDR3 runs 15 amino acids, cysteine and phenylalanine included. Only the CDR3 part of the read is kept: 45 bases, read in frame from the first base. Recombination joined TRBV6-5 with TRBJ1-6; the best D guess is TRBD1, with 6 bases matching. This sequence was found in a human donor who was the organ donor for an intestinal transplant. The sample here was unstimulated CD8+ T cells sorted from spleen or lymph node cells, taken before transplant. The DNA reads as follows: TGTGCCAGCAGTTACGCCGGGACAAAGAATTCACCCCTCCACTTT. Translated, this is CASSYAGTKNSPLHF.